A selection of T cell receptor beta chains follows, all from one sample in a study of blood T cell repertoires in COVID-19. Only in-frame clones appear in the TCRdb table, and some are missing; sequencing was by immunoSEQ multiplex PCR. The sample shows over 90,000 clones, around 92% of them seen only once. Specimen: peripheral blood. The receptors come from a woman aged 55-69 years with acute or convalescent COVID-19. CDR3s include the opening cysteine and the closing phenylalanine or tryptophan. A D gene is named only where the DNA matches it firmly. Part of the rows lack a size; the others show once, few, many or a class for expanded clones.

CDR3 length,D gene,V gene,clone size,J gene,CDR3 DNA,CDR3 protein
16,-,TRBV5-1,-,TRBJ2-1,TGCGCCAGCAGCACGGGACTTCTACCTTCCTACAATGAGCAGTTCTTC,CASSTGLLPSYNEQFF
14,TRBD2,TRBV15,few,TRBJ2-5,TGTGCCACCAGCCTAGCGGGAGTAGGCGAGACCCAGTACTTC,CATSLAGVGETQYF
15,-,TRBV5-4,-,TRBJ1-6,TGTGCCAGCAGCTCCCAGGGGCTGGTTCATTCACCCCTCCACTTT,CASSSQGLVHSPLHF
17,TRBD2,TRBV27,-,TRBJ2-7,TGTGCCAGCAGGAAACTAGCGGGAGGGGCCTCTGGGTACGAGCAGTACTTC,CASRKLAGGASGYEQYF
15,TRBD1,TRBV24-1,-,TRBJ2-3,TGTGCCACCAGTCCAGGGGGCAGAAGGGCAGATACGCAGTATTTT,CATSPGGRRADTQYF
16,-,TRBV7-9,-,TRBJ2-3,TGTGCCAGCTCCGATTCGACTGACGGAGGTACAGATACGCAGTATTTT,CASSDSTDGGTDTQYF
13,-,TRBV6-1,-,TRBJ1-1,TGTGCCAGCAGTGAAAACACGGGGGGTGAAGCTTTCTTT,CASSENTGGEAFF
14,TRBD1,TRBV28,-,TRBJ1-2,TGTGCCAGCAGTTCCGACAGGGTGGGCTATGGCTACACCTTC,CASSSDRVGYGYTF
17,TRBD1,TRBV27,-,TRBJ1-6,TGTGCCAGCAGTCCCAAACGATCGACAGGGTATCATTCACCCCTCCACTTT,CASSPKRSTGYHSPLHF
14,-,TRBV18,-,TRBJ2-3,TGTGCCAGCTCCCTATTAGAGGGGGTAGATACGCAGTATTTT,CASSLLEGVDTQYF
13,-,TRBV19,-,TRBJ1-3,TGTGCCAGTAGTGAGATGACTGGAAACACCATATATTTT,CASSEMTGNTIYF
16,TRBD1,TRBV27,-,TRBJ1-2,TGTGCCAGCAGTTTATCGGGACAGTCAGCTAACTATGGCTACACCTTC,CASSLSGQSANYGYTF
11,-,TRBV6-2/TRBV6-3,-,TRBJ1-2,TGTGCCAGCAGTTACCCTAATGGCTACACCTTC,CASSYPNGYTF
17,-,TRBV12-5,-,TRBJ2-2,TGTGCTAGTGGTTTGTACAAGGGGCAGCCGAACACCGGGGAGCTGTTTTTT,CASGLYKGQPNTGELFF
15,TRBD1,TRBV27,-,TRBJ1-6,TGTGCCAGCAGTCTCGGACAGGGGTGGAGGTCACCCCTCCACTTT,CASSLGQGWRSPLHF
15,TRBD1,TRBV27,-,TRBJ1-6,TGTGCCAGCAGTTTATACAGGGGGCCTAATTCACCCCTCCACTTT,CASSLYRGPNSPLHF
14,-,TRBV2,once,TRBJ1-1,TGTGCCGACTACGGGTCAGGCGGCCGGGGTGAAGCTTTCTTT,CADYGSGGRGEAFF
18,TRBD2,TRBV30,-,TRBJ2-2,TGTGCCTGGAGTGGCCGGACTAGCGGGAGGGATGTAACCGGGGAGCTGTTTTTT,CAWSGRTSGRDVTGELFF
14,TRBD1,TRBV5-6,-,TRBJ1-2,TGTGCCAGCAGCTTGGCGGGACAGCCCTATGGCTACACCTTC,CASSLAGQPYGYTF
13,-,TRBV30,-,TRBJ1-1,TGTGCCCGGGGGGCGTGGGGTAACACTGAAGCTTTCTTT,CARGAWGNTEAFF
13,TRBD2,TRBV19,-,TRBJ2-5,TGTGCCAGTAGTAGTAGCGGGAGTGAGACCCAGTACTTC,CASSSSGSETQYF
15,TRBD1,TRBV30,-,TRBJ1-2,TGTGCCTACGGAGGGGGGACAGGGATCTTTGAAGGCTACACCTTC,CAYGGGTGIFEGYTF
13,-,TRBV10-1,-,TRBJ2-3,TGCGCCAGCAGTGAAGGGGGAGTGGATACGCAGTATTTT,CASSEGGVDTQYF
17,TRBD2,TRBV4-2,-,TRBJ2-3,TGTGCCAGCAGCCAAATCGGACTAGCGGTAAGCACAGATACGCAGTATTTT,CASSQIGLAVSTDTQYF
16,TRBD1,TRBV28,once,TRBJ1-6,TGTGCCAGCAGTGATTTTAGGACAGGGGATAATTCACCCCTCCACTTT,CASSDFRTGDNSPLHF
14,-,TRBV19,few,TRBJ2-7,TGTGCCAGTAGTAACGTAGGGGGAACCTACGAGCAGTACTTC,CASSNVGGTYEQYF
17,TRBD2,TRBV19,once,TRBJ2-7,TGTGCCAGTAGTAATGTTGGGGGACTAGCGGGAGTTATCGAGCAGTACTTC,CASSNVGGLAGVIEQYF
12,-,TRBV29-1,-,TRBJ2-5,TGCAGCGTTTCTGACAGTCAAGAGACCCAGTACTTC,CSVSDSQETQYF
15,TRBD2,TRBV29-1,-,TRBJ2-1,TGCAGCGTCAGCCGGGGAGCGGGAGGGAGGAATGAGCAGTTCTTC,CSVSRGAGGRNEQFF
11,-,TRBV12-3/TRBV12-4,-,TRBJ1-2,TGTGCCAGCAGTCCGAACTATGGCTACACCTTC,CASSPNYGYTF
11,TRBD2,TRBV6-5,once,TRBJ2-1,TGTGCCAGCCACGGGGGGACTGAGCAGTTCTTC,CASHGGTEQFF
15,-,TRBV27,-,TRBJ1-4,TGTGCCAGCAGTTCATTACAGGGCCTGAATGAAAAACTGTTTTTT,CASSSLQGLNEKLFF
14,TRBD2,TRBV5-1,-,TRBJ2-5,TGCGCCAGCAGCTTGAGGGCGGGAGAAGAGACCCAGTACTTC,CASSLRAGEETQYF
15,TRBD2,TRBV5-1,-,TRBJ2-2,TGCGCCAGCAGATGGGAAGCGGGAATCATCGGGGAGCTGTTTTTT,CASRWEAGIIGELFF
12,-,TRBV2,-,TRBJ1-5,TGTGCCAGCACTAAAGAGAATCAGCCCCAGCATTTT,CASTKENQPQHF
15,TRBD2,TRBV7-2,once,TRBJ2-1,TGTGCCAGCAGCTTAGCCCCGGCTAGCGGCAATGAGCAGTTCTTC,CASSLAPASGNEQFF
13,-,TRBV27,-,TRBJ1-1,TGTGCCAGCAAACCCCCAGGGGCAACTGAAGCTTTCTTT,CASKPPGATEAFF
15,TRBD1,TRBV28,-,TRBJ2-7,TGTGCCAGCGTTAATCCGGGACAGGGGTTGTACGAGCAGTACTTC,CASVNPGQGLYEQYF
13,-,TRBV6-5,-,TRBJ1-2,TGTGCCAGCCATGACGGACTAAACTATGGCTACACCTTC,CASHDGLNYGYTF
18,TRBD2,TRBV28,-,TRBJ2-2,TGTGCCAGCAGTTTACTACCGGGGACTAGCGGCGATACCGGGGAGCTGTTTTTT,CASSLLPGTSGDTGELFF